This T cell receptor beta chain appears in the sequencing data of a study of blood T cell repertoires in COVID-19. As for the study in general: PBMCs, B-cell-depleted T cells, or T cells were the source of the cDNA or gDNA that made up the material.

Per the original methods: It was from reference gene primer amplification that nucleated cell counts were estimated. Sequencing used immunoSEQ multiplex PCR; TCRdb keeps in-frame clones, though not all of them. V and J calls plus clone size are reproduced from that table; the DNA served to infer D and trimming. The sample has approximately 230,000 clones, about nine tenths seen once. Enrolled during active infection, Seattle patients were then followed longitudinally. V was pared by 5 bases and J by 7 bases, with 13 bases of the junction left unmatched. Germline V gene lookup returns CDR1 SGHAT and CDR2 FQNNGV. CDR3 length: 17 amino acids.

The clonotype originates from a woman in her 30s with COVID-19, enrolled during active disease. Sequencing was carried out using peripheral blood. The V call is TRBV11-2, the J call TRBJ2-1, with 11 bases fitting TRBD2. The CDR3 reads CASSTYIAGGPRNEQFF. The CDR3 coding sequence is TGTGCCAGCAGCACATACATAGCGGGAGGGCCTAGGAATGAGCAGTTCTTC.